These T cell receptor beta chains were read from a single sample in a study of blood T cell repertoires in COVID-19. Method: immunoSEQ multiplex PCR; TCRdb's copy keeps in-frame clones and lacks some. The sample lists approximately 68,000 clones; 85% were seen once. Specimen: peripheral blood. Receptors originate from a woman aged 80 or older with active or convalescent COVID-19. CDR3s include the opening cysteine and the closing phenylalanine or tryptophan. The D gene is left open where the match is weak. Rows may omit the clone size; those that give it use once, few, many or a size class.

TRBV5-1	TRBD2	TRBJ2-3	few	TGCGCCAGCAGCTTGTTTGCGGGGGTGAGCGGCGATACGCAGTATTTT	CASSLFAGVSGDTQYF
TRBV4-3	TRBD1	TRBJ2-2	-	TGCGCCAGCAGCCAAGCCCCAGGACAGGGGGCGGGATATGGCGGGGAGCTGTTTTTT	CASSQAPGQGAGYGGELFF
TRBV9	-	TRBJ2-3	-	TGTGCCAGCAGCGCCCTTCTTGTAGATACGCAGTATTTT	CASSALLVDTQYF
TRBV2	TRBD2	TRBJ2-1	-	TGTGCCACTAAAAATCCTATAGCGGGGGGTTACAATGAGCAGTTCTTC	CATKNPIAGGYNEQFF
TRBV11-1	-	TRBJ2-5	once	TGTGCCAGCAGCCCCTCCGCGGGACGTCATCAAGAGACCCAGTACTTC	CASSPSAGRHQETQYF
TRBV11-3	TRBD2	TRBJ2-7	-	TGTGCCAGCAGCTTAGCGGGGGGTCACTACGAGCAGTACTTC	CASSLAGGHYEQYF
TRBV7-8	TRBD1	TRBJ1-6	-	TGTGCCAGCAGCTCACAGGGGAAGGTACACTTACCGTATTCACCCCTCCACTTT	CASSSQGKVHLPYSPLHF
TRBV6-1	TRBD1	TRBJ1-4	-	TGTGCCAGCAGTAACGCCGGTCAGGGGGCAGGAAAACTGTTTTTT	CASSNAGQGAGKLFF
TRBV5-4	-	TRBJ1-2	once	TGTGCCAGCAGCTCCACTAAATATGGCTACACCTTC	CASSSTKYGYTF
TRBV7-9	-	TRBJ1-6	-	TGTGCCAGCAGCCTACCGGGGGGAGGGAGCTCCTATAATTCACCCCTCCACTTT	CASSLPGGGSSYNSPLHF
TRBV21-1	-	TRBJ2-7	-	TGTGCCAGCAGAAAATCCCGGACAGGGGGTAGGTTCTACGAGCAGTACTTC	CASRKSRTGGRFYEQYF
TRBV5-1	TRBD2	TRBJ2-3	-	TGCGCCAGCAGCTTGGGCGTTGCGGGGGGCAGCACAGATACGCAGTATTTT	CASSLGVAGGSTDTQYF
TRBV2	TRBD1	TRBJ2-5	-	TGTGCCAGCAGCCCCGAAGGGGGCGAAACGAAGACCCAGTACTTC	CASSPEGGETKTQYF
TRBV2	-	TRBJ1-1	once	TGTGCCAGCAGTGGGGCCTGGAGGGACACTGAAGCTTTCTTT	CASSGAWRDTEAFF
TRBV28	-	TRBJ1-3	-	TGTGCCAGCAGTACGTTTGCAGGGGACACTGGAAACACCATATATTTT	CASSTFAGDTGNTIYF
TRBV29-1	-	TRBJ2-2	-	TGCAGCGTTGACAGGGCGAACACCGGGGAGCTGTTTTTT	CSVDRANTGELFF
TRBV24-1	-	TRBJ1-5	-	TGTGCCACCAGTCCGGGGGTTAATCAGCCCCAGCATTTT	CATSPGVNQPQHF
TRBV19	-	TRBJ1-1	-	TGTGCCAGTGGAACAGCTATGAACACTGAAGCTTTCTTT	CASGTAMNTEAFF
TRBV7-3	TRBD1	TRBJ2-3	-	TGTGCCAGCAGTTCAGGGGGTAACTCTGGGGATACGCAGTATTTT	CASSSGGNSGDTQYF
TRBV7-8	-	TRBJ2-7	-	TGTGCCAGCAGTCTCCTTCCCAATAGTTACGAGCAGTACTTC	CASSLLPNSYEQYF
TRBV7-8	TRBD1	TRBJ2-5	-	TGTGCCAGCAACGACCAGGGGGCCGGACAAGAGACCCAGTACTTC	CASNDQGAGQETQYF
TRBV5-4	-	TRBJ2-2	-	TGTGCCAGCAGCTTTGGACAGTCGATTCAAACCGGGGAGCTGTTTTTT	CASSFGQSIQTGELFF
TRBV27	TRBD1	TRBJ2-7	-	TGTGCCAGCAGCCGACAGGGATACTACGAGCAGTACTTC	CASSRQGYYEQYF
TRBV25-1	TRBD2	TRBJ2-2	-	TGTGCCAGCAGTGCGACTAGCGGGGGGGCAGCCACCGGGGAGCTGTTTTTT	CASSATSGGAATGELFF
TRBV6-5	TRBD1	TRBJ1-1	few	TGTGCCAGCAATCAGGGGGCGAACGCTTTCTTT	CASNQGANAFF
TRBV16	TRBD1	TRBJ1-1	once	TGTGCCAGCAGAGAGGACAGGGTAGAAACTGAAGCTTTCTTT	CASREDRVETEAFF
TRBV18	-	TRBJ1-2	-	TGTGCCAGCTCACCACAAGTAGGGAGCCTGTATGGCTACACCTTC	CASSPQVGSLYGYTF
TRBV19	-	TRBJ2-2	-	TGTGCCAGTAGTAGGGGTAGCGGTGCGAACACCGGGGAGCTGTTTTTT	CASSRGSGANTGELFF
TRBV18	TRBD2	TRBJ2-7	-	TGTGCCAGCTCACGGGGTATAGCGGGGGAGAGCTCCTACGAGCAGTACTTC	CASSRGIAGESSYEQYF
TRBV9	-	TRBJ2-5	-	TGTGCCAGCAGCGTAGCCACAGCCATAGGGGTGACCCAGTACTTC	CASSVATAIGVTQYF
TRBV6-2/TRBV6-3	TRBD1	TRBJ2-5	-	TGTGCCAGCAGCGCCCCCGCTACAGGGGCGCAAGAGACCCAGTACTTC	CASSAPATGAQETQYF
TRBV19	TRBD2	TRBJ2-1	-	TGTGCCAGTAGTATCACTAGCGGGGGCCTAGGGGGGCAGTTCTTC	CASSITSGGLGGQFF
TRBV5-5	TRBD2	TRBJ2-2	-	TGTGCCAGCAGCTACGCGGGGGGGGCGAACACCGGGGAGCTGTTTTTT	CASSYAGGANTGELFF
TRBV7-9	-	TRBJ2-1	-	TGTGCCAGCCGAAGGCAGGTTACCTACAATGAGCAGTTCTTC	CASRRQVTYNEQFF
TRBV7-2	TRBD1	TRBJ1-5	once	TGTGCCAGCAGCGTGCAGGGGGCGAGCAATCAGCCCCAGCATTTT	CASSVQGASNQPQHF
TRBV6-2/TRBV6-3	TRBD1	TRBJ1-1	-	TGTGCCAGCAGCCGCGACAGGGCTCCTGAAGCTTTCTTT	CASSRDRAPEAFF
TRBV27	TRBD1	TRBJ1-4	-	TGTGCCAGCAGTTTCGTCGGGACAGGGAGGGAAAAACTGTTTTTT	CASSFVGTGREKLFF
TRBV10-2	TRBD2	TRBJ2-1	-	TGCGCCAGCAGTGAGTCGGGGAGCGGGGGTCGGAATGAGCAGTTCTTC	CASSESGSGGRNEQFF
TRBV7-6	TRBD1	TRBJ1-1	-	TGTGCCAGCAGCCCAGACAGGGTGGGGGAAGCTTTCTTT	CASSPDRVGEAFF
TRBV29-1	TRBD1	TRBJ1-1	-	TGCAGCGTTGAAGCCCGGGACAGGGGAACAGCTTTCTTT	CSVEARDRGTAFF
TRBV3-1/TRBV3-2	-	TRBJ1-4	few	TGTGCCAGCAGCCAAGCTTCAGGGTTCGGACTGTTTTTT	CASSQASGFGLFF
TRBV11-2	TRBD2	TRBJ2-2	few	TGTGCCAGCAGCTCGGGACTAGCGGGGGGGGCGGTCACCGGGGAGCTGTTTTTT	CASSSGLAGGAVTGELFF
TRBV5-6	-	TRBJ1-4	once	TGTGCCAGCAGCGACCAAGCCTCGGGGGAAAAACTGTTTTTT	CASSDQASGEKLFF
TRBV5-1	TRBD1	TRBJ1-4	-	TGCGCCAGCAGCTTACAGGGGAACACTAATGAAAAACTGTTTTTT	CASSLQGNTNEKLFF
TRBV28	TRBD2	TRBJ2-3	-	TGTGCCAGCAGTTTATCTGGGATGGTAGCGGGGACCACAGATACGCAGTATTTT	CASSLSGMVAGTTDTQYF
TRBV5-1	TRBD1	TRBJ1-2	-	TGCGCCAGCAGCCCCGAGGGGGCGTACCCCTATGGCTACACCTTC	CASSPEGAYPYGYTF
TRBV9	TRBD1	TRBJ2-5	-	TGTGCCAGCAGCGTAGACTCGGGACAGGGAGGTTGGGAGACCCAGTACTTC	CASSVDSGQGGWETQYF
TRBV6-6	TRBD2	TRBJ2-7	-	TGTGCCTCCAGTCCCCACAGGACACTCGGGACTAGGGGTTACGAGCAGTACTTC	CASSPHRTLGTRGYEQYF
TRBV30	-	TRBJ1-6	-	TGTGCCTGGAGGGTGGGGACTTTCAATTCACCCCTCCACTTT	CAWRVGTFNSPLHF
TRBV12-3/TRBV12-4	-	TRBJ2-3	-	TGTGCCAGCAGCAGGGCTGATACGCAGTATTTT	CASSRADTQYF
TRBV30	TRBD1	TRBJ2-1	-	TGTGCCTGGAGCAAAACAACCGGGACAGGGATAATCTATGAGCAGTTCTTC	CAWSKTTGTGIIYEQFF
TRBV20-1	-	TRBJ2-1	-	TGCAGTGCTATGAGGGATGAGCAGTTCTTC	CSAMRDEQFF
TRBV4-2	TRBD1	TRBJ1-3	-	TGTGCCAGCAGCCACAATTGGTTCCGGGACAGGGAGAGAAACACCATATATTTT	CASSHNWFRDRERNTIYF